A single sample gave rise to the 16 T cell receptor beta chains below, sequenced in a study of T cell responses to AZD1222 COVID-19 vaccine. Assay used: immunoSEQ multiplex PCR; TCRdb lists only in-frame clones, some missing. The sample holds roughly 120,000 clones, approximately 91% seen once. Sequencing used peripheral blood, obtained on day 0 of AZD1222 vaccination. These receptors all come from an adult in good health.

The chain employs TRBV11-2 and TRBJ2-1, with 12 bases lining up with TRBD2. J was trimmed by 6 bases and V by 3 bases; bases with no gene match: 9. The CDR3 loop spans 17 amino acids. Germline lookup yields CDR1 SGHAT and CDR2 FQNNGV. The CDR3 DNA reads as TGTGCCAGCAGCTTTCGACTAGCGGGAGTGGTGGGCAATGAGCAGTTCTTC. Translated: CASSFRLAGVVGNEQFF.

The genes are TRBV7-9 and TRBJ2-7, with D perhaps TRBD1 or TRBD2 (5 bases each). This CDR3 has 15 amino acids. Trimming took 5 bases from V and 3 from J, leaving 17 bases between them. Looked up from germline, CDR1 is SEHNR and CDR2 is FQNEAQ (reference sequence). This CDR3 reads CASSPGSWTNYEQYF. The CDR3 DNA reads as TGTGCCAGCAGCCCGGGGTCGTGGACAAACTACGAGCAGTACTTC.

The CDR3 coding sequence is TGTGCCAGCACCCCCGAGGGGTATGGCTATGGCTACACCTTC. Residues: CASTPEGYGYGYTF. This chain joins TRBV5-5 and TRBJ1-2; D may be TRBD1 (5 bases). The V gene's germline CDR1 is SGHKS and CDR2 YYEKEE (reference sequence). V was pared by 6 bases and J by 4 bases, with 16 bases between. This CDR3 spans 14 amino acids.

This chain joins TRBV5-1 and TRBJ2-2, with 12 bases lining up with TRBD2. This CDR3 is built from 16 residues. The junction had 7 bases not matched to a gene; V was cut back by 3 bases and J by 7 bases. CDR1 SGHRS and CDR2 YFSETQ come from the germline V gene. The CDR3 loop is CASSSQLAGGVGELFF. The CDR3 bases are TGCGCCAGCAGCTCGCAACTAGCGGGAGGAGTCGGGGAGCTGTTTTTT.

This clone occurred once. The chain is built from TRBV4-1 and TRBJ2-5; tentatively, D is TRBD1 or TRBD2 (5 bases each). In germline, CDR1 is MGHRA, CDR2 YSYEKL. This CDR3 region has 15 residues. V was pared by 0 bases and J by 3 bases, with 11 bases between. CDR3 sequence: CASSQEGDRKETQYF. As DNA, the CDR3 is TGCGCCAGCAGCCAAGAAGGGGACCGAAAAGAGACCCAGTACTTC.

This clone was counted only a few times. V and J are TRBV12-5 and TRBJ2-3; TRBD2 matches 8 bases. With 1 base clipped from V and 3 bases from J, the junction kept 9 bases outside the gene matches. The CDR3 is made up of 17 amino acids. CDR1 and CDR2 (germline): LGHNT, FRNRAP. CDR3 region: CASGLDPPGGRTDTQYF. CDR3 coding DNA: TGTGCTAGTGGTTTGGACCCGCCGGGCGGGAGGACAGATACGCAGTATTTT.

This rearrangement joins TRBV19 to TRBJ1-2, with 9 bases matching TRBD1. V dropped 1 base and J dropped 4; count of bases not matched to a gene: 7. Per germline, CDR1 LNHDA and CDR2 SQIVND (reference sequence). CDR3 length equals 16 residues. The CDR3 nucleotides are TGTGCCAGTAGTATAGGCGCCGGGACAGGGCGCTATGGCTACACCTTC. Translated: CASSIGAGTGRYGYTF.

This chain joins TRBV19 and TRBJ1-3; 7 positions agree with TRBD1. The V segment lost 3 bases and the J segment 0 bases; nucleotides outside the gene matches: 8. CDR1 and CDR2 from the germline V gene are LNHDA and SQIVND (reference sequence). The CDR3 is 17 amino acids. Here the CDR3 DNA reads TGTGCCAGTAGTATTTTTACAGGGGCACTCTCTGGAAACACCATATATTTT. Translating it yields CASSIFTGALSGNTIYF. The variable domain in full, with the rest retrieved from reference TRBV19 and TRBJ1-3, is DGGITQSPKYLFRKEGQNVTLSCEQNLNHDAMYWYRQDPGQGLRLIYYSQIVNDFQKGDIAEGYSVSREKKESFPLTVTSAQKNPTAFYLCASSIFTGALSGNTIYFGEGSWLTVV.

This chain uses TRBV7-2 with TRBJ1-2; TRBD1 is a possible D gene (5 bases). V lost 5 bases, J lost 3 bases, and 16 bases lay in between. Germline V CDR1 and CDR2: SGHTA, FQGNSA. The CDR3 spans 15 residues. The CDR3 DNA reads TGTGCCAGCAGCCGTGACGGGGCCTACTACTATGGCTACACCTTC. It is translated as CASSRDGAYYYGYTF.

As regards this clone: A read error may produce the germline difference seen at one junction end. The CDR3, as DNA: TGTGCCAGCAGCCAAGATGGCTCCAGGGCCCCTTCCTTC. This codes for CASSQDGSRAPSF. The chain recombines TRBV3-1 (or the pseudogene TRBV3-2) with TRBJ2-7; a weak D match, TRBD1 (5 bases). CDR1 LGHDT and CDR2 YNNKEL come from the germline V gene (reference sequence). The CDR3 sequence is 13 residues long.

The rearrangement joins TRBV18 to TRBJ2-2, with D unresolved. Germline assignment: CDR1 KGHSH and CDR2 LQKENI. Between the trimmed V and J ends, which lost 0 bases and 6 bases, there was a span of 5 bases. The CDR3 totals 13 residues. CDR3 nucleotide sequence: TGTGCCAGCTCACCACCCTCATCCGGGGAGCTGTTTTTT. Translating gives CASSPPSSGELFF.

The CDR3 is CASSLPATSEQYF. CDR3 coding DNA: TGTGCCAGCAGTTTGCCGGCTACTAGCGAGCAGTACTTC. The chain uses TRBV6-5 and TRBJ2-7; TRBD2 might be the D (5 bases). The CDR3 sequence is 13 residues long. V was clipped by 4 bases and J by 6 bases, with 13 bases between them. Germline CDR1 and CDR2: MNHEY and SVGAGI.

The CDR3 bases are TGTGCCAGCAGCTTAGGGGCAGGTGAAGCTTTCTTT. Protein sequence: CASSLGAGEAFF. This chain connects TRBV11-2 to TRBJ1-1; D is ambiguous. Germline V gene data show CDR1 as SGHAT and CDR2 as FQNNGV. The CDR3 extends over 12 amino acids. Trimming shortened V by 1 base and J by 7 bases, and 7 bases separated the two germline ends.

The chain recombines TRBV4-2 with TRBJ2-7; tentatively, D is TRBD1 (5 bases). The CDR3 covers 13 residues. The germline V and J ends were trimmed by 4 bases and 6 bases, with 13 bases remaining between them. Germline values: CDR1 LGHNA, CDR2 YNFKEQ. CDR3 sequence (DNA): TGTGCCAGCAGCCCACAGGCGAGTAGCGAGCAGTACTTC. Translation gives CASSPQASSEQYF.

The chain uses TRBV2 and TRBJ1-2; D is ambiguous. Trimming pared 6 bases from V and 2 bases from J, leaving 13 bases between. This CDR3 is built from 14 residues. The germline V gene has CDR1 SNHLY and CDR2 FYNNEI. CDR3 nucleotides: TGTGCCAGCAGCGTACGGACCGTCAACTATGGCTACACCTTC. Translation gives CASSVRTVNYGYTF. The variable domain in full, completed from reference TRBV2 and TRBJ1-2, reads EPEVTQTPSHQVTQMGQEVILRCVPISNHLYFYWYRQILGQKVEFLVSFYNNEISEKSEIFDDQFSVERPDGSNFTLKIRSTKLEDSAMYFCASSVRTVNYGYTFGSGTRLTVV.

CDR3 coding DNA: TGTGCCAGCAGTGAAGGGGATCTAGGGGGTATCGGCTACACCTTC. This sequence encodes CASSEGDLGGIGYTF. This sequence joins TRBV2 and TRBJ1-2; possibly TRBD1 for D (6 bases). The CDR3 is 15 residues long. Per the germline V gene, CDR1 is SNHLY and CDR2 is FYNNEI. V was cut by 1 base and J by 8 bases, with 17 bases left in between.